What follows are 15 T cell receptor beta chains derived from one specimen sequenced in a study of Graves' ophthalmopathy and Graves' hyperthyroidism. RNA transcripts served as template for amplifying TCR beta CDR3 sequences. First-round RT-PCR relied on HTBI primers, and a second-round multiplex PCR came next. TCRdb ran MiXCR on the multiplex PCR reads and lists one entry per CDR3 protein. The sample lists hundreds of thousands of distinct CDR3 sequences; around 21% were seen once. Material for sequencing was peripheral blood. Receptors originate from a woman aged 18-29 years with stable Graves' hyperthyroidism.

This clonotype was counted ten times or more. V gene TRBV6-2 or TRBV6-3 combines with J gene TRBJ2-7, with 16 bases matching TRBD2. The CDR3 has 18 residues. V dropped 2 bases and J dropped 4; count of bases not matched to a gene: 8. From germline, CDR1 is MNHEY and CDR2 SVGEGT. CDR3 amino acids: CASSYPGTSGRGRYEQYF. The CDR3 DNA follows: TGTGCCAGCAGTTACCCCGGGACTAGCGGGAGGGGAAGGTACGAGCAGTACTTC.

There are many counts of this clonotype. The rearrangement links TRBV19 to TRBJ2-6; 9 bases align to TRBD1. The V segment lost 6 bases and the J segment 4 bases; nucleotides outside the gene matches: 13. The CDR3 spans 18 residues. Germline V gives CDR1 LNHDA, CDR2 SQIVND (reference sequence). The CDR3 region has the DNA TGTGCCAGTAGCTTTAACGGACAGGGGCACTCCGGGGCCAACGTCCTGACTTTC. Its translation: CASSFNGQGHSGANVLTF.

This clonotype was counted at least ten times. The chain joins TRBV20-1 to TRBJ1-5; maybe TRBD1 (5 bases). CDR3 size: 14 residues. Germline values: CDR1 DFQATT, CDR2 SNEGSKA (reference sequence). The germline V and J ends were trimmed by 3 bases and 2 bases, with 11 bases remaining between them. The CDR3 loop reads CSARLRGGNQPQHF. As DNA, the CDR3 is TGCAGTGCTAGGCTCCGGGGGGGCAATCAGCCCCAGCATTTT.

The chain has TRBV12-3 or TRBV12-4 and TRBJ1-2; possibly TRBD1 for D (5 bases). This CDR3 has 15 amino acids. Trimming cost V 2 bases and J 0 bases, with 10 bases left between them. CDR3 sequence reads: CASSLNRLTNYGYTF. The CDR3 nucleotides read TGTGCCAGCAGTTTAAACAGGTTAACTAACTATGGCTACACCTTC.

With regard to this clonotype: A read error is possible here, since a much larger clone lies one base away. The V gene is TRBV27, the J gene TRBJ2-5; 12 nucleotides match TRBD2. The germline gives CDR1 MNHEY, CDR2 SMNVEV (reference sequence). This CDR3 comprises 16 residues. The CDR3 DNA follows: TGTGCCAGCAGTGTAAGACTAGCGGGAGCGGGGGAGACCAAGTACTTC. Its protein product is CASSVRLAGAGETKYF.

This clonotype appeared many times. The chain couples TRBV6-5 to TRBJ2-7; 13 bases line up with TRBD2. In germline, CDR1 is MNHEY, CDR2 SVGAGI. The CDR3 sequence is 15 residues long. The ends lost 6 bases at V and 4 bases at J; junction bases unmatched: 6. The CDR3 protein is CASSRTSGSRYEQYF. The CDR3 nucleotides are TGTGCCAGCAGCCGGACTAGCGGGAGTAGGTACGAGCAGTACTTC.

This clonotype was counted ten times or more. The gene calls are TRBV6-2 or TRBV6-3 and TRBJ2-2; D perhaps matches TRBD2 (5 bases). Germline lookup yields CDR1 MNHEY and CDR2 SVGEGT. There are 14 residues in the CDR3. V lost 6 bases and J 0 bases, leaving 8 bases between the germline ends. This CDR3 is CASSPLANTGELFF. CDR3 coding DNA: TGTGCCAGCAGCCCACTAGCGAACACCGGGGAGCTGTTTTTT.

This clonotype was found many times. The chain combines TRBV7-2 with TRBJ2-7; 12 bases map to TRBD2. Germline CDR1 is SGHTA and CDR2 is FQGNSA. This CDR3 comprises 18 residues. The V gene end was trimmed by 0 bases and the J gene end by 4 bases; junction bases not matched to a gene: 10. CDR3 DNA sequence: TGTGCCAGCAGCTTAGCATTTCTAGCGGGAGGGGGAGGGTACGAGCAGTACTTC. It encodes CASSLAFLAGGGGYEQYF.

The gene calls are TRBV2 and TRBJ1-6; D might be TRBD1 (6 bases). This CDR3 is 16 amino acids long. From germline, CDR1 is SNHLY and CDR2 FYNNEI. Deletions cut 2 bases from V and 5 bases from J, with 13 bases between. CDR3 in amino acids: CASSELGGLNNSPLHF. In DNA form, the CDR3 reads TGTGCCAGCAGTGAATTGGGGGGCCTGAATAATTCACCCCTCCACTTT. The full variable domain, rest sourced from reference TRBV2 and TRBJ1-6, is EPEVTQTPSHQVTQMGQEVILRCVPISNHLYFYWYRQILGQKVEFLVSFYNNEISEKSEIFDDQFSVERPDGSNFTLKIRSTKLEDSAMYFCASSELGGLNNSPLHFGNGTRLTVT.

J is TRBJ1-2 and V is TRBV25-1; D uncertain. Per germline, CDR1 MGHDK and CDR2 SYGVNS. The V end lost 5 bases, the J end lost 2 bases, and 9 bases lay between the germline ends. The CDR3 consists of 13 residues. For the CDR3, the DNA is TGTGCCAGCAGTTTAATAGAGAACTATGGCTACACCTTC. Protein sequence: CASSLIENYGYTF.

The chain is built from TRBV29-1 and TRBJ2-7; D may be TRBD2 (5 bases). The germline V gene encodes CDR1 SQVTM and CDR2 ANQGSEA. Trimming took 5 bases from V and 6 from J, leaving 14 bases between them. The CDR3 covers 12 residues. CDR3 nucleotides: TGCAGCGTTCTGGGAGCCGCGGGCGAGCAGTACTTC. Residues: CSVLGAAGEQYF.

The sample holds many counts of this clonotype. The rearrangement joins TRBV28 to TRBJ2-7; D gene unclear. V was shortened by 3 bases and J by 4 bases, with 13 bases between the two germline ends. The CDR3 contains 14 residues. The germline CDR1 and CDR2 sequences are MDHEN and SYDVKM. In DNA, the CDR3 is TGTGCCAGCAGTTTGTTTAAAAAGGGTTACGAGCAGTACTTC. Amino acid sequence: CASSLFKKGYEQYF.

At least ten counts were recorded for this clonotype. In DNA, the CDR3 is TGCGCCAGCAGAGGGGGAACCCCAAACTATGGCTACACCTTC. It is translated as CASRGGTPNYGYTF. The V call is TRBV5-1, the J call TRBJ1-2, with D possibly TRBD1 on 6 matching bases. The germline V gene encodes CDR1 SGHRS and CDR2 YFSETQ. This CDR3 has 14 residues. Trimming took 5 bases from V and 2 from J, leaving 13 bases between them. Based on the CDR3 plus reference TRBV5-1 and TRBJ1-2, the full variable domain is KAGVTQTPRYLIKTRGQQVTLSCSPISGHRSVSWYQQTPGQGLQFLFEYFSETQRNKGNFPGRFSGRQFSNSRSEMNVSTLELGDSALYLCASRGGTPNYGYTFGSGTRLTVV.

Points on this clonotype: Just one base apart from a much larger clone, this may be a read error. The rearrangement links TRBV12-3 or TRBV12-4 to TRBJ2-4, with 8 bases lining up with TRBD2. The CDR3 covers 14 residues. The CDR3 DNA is TGTGCCAGCAGTGTCCTCGGGGGGGAAAACGTTCAGTACTTC. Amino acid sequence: CASSVLGGENVQYF.

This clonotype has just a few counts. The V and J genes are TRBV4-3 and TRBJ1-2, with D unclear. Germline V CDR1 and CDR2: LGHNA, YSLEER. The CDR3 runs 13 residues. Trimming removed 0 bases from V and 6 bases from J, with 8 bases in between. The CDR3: CASSQETRDGYTF. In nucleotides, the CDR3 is TGCGCCAGCAGCCAAGAGACAAGGGATGGCTACACCTTC.